What follows are 25 T cell receptor beta chains derived from one specimen sequenced in a study of T cell responses to AZD1222 COVID-19 vaccine. This table comes from immunoSEQ multiplex PCR, and its TCRdb copy is limited to in-frame clones, with some not included. The sample contains some 170,000 clones, around nine tenths of which appear only once. The source material was peripheral blood, sampled on day 0 of AZD1222 vaccination. These receptors were collected from an adult in good health.

As regards this clone: Other DNA sequences in this sample translate to the same CDR3. This chain links TRBV5-1 with TRBJ2-1, with D possibly being TRBD1 or TRBD2 (5 bases each). Trimming left V 0 bases short and J 0 bases short, with 10 bases between. The germline V gene encodes CDR1 SGHRS and CDR2 YFSETQ. The CDR3 covers 16 residues. CDR3 sequence: CASSLAGGSSYNEQFF. CDR3 coding DNA: TGCGCCAGCAGCTTGGCTGGGGGTAGCTCCTACAATGAGCAGTTCTTC.

This chain connects TRBV10-3 to TRBJ2-1; a weak D match, TRBD2 (7 bases). Germline V gives CDR1 ENHRY, CDR2 SYGVKD. V was trimmed by 3 bases and J by 4 bases, leaving 16 bases between them. The CDR3 contains 16 residues. The CDR3 protein is CAISDEGGGPYNEQFF. CDR3 nucleotides: TGTGCCATCAGTGATGAAGGGGGAGGGCCGTACAATGAGCAGTTCTTC.

V is TRBV6-6 and J is TRBJ1-1, with 9 positions matching TRBD1. V was pared by 8 bases and J by 7 bases, with 2 bases of the junction left unmatched. This CDR3 is 11 amino acids long. Germline V gene sequence: CDR1 MNHNY, CDR2 SVGAGI (reference sequence). CDR3 DNA: TGTGCCAGCGGACAGGGGTATGAAGCTTTCTTT. It specifies CASGQGYEAFF.

The chain recombines TRBV6-5 with TRBJ1-4; D is possibly TRBD1 (5 bases). The CDR3 totals 13 residues. Trimming left V 6 bases short and J 4 bases short, with 9 bases between. The germline CDR1 and CDR2 sequences are MNHEY and SVGAGI. The chain's CDR3 is CASRGVINEKLFF. CDR3 coding DNA: TGTGCCAGCAGAGGGGTCATTAATGAAAAACTGTTTTTT.

The chain couples TRBV5-1 to TRBJ1-3; tentative D call: TRBD1 (5 bases). The CDR3 runs 16 residues. CDR1 is SGHRS, CDR2 YFSETQ, per germline. V was shortened by 4 bases and J by 1 base, with 15 bases between the two germline ends. CDR3 loop: CASSVTGTASGNTIYF. DNA of the CDR3: TGCGCCAGCAGCGTGACCGGGACGGCATCTGGAAACACCATATATTTT.

In its sample, this clone was seen once. The chain employs TRBV2 and TRBJ1-5; 9 nucleotides line up with TRBD1. This CDR3 contains 15 residues. CDR1 SNHLY and CDR2 FYNNEI come from the germline V gene. Trimming at V came to 5 bases and at J to 7 bases, leaving 9 bases not matched to a gene. Here the CDR3 DNA reads TGTGCCAGCAGTCCCGGGACAGGGTTGAGGCAGCCCCAGCATTTT. Its translation is CASSPGTGLRQPQHF.

This clone showed up just once. V gene TRBV3-1 (or the pseudogene TRBV3-2) combines with J gene TRBJ1-2, with unresolved D. This CDR3 spans 19 amino acids. V was clipped by 1 base and J by 2 bases, with 23 bases between them. From germline, CDR1 is LGHDT and CDR2 YNNKEL (reference sequence). CDR3 residues: CASSQVFLGQTSLNYGYTF. CDR3 sequence (DNA): TGTGCCAGCAGCCAAGTCTTTTTGGGCCAAACTTCCTTAAACTATGGCTACACCTTC.

The chain has TRBV6-5 and TRBJ1-1, with unresolved D. This CDR3 is 13 amino acids long. The V end lost 2 bases, the J end lost 8 bases, and 12 bases lay between the germline ends. Germline V CDR1 and CDR2: MNHEY, SVGAGI. The CDR3 region is CASSYEGLSEAFF. CDR3 nucleotides: TGTGCCAGCAGTTACGAAGGCCTATCCGAAGCTTTCTTT.

V gene TRBV5-4 combines with J gene TRBJ1-1; D gene ambiguous. This CDR3 has 16 amino acids. Germline-derived CDR1 and CDR2 are SGHNT and YYREEE (reference sequence). Trimming pared 1 base from V and 2 bases from J, leaving 15 bases between. CDR3 in amino acids: CASSLWGRTGNTEAFF. CDR3 in DNA: TGTGCCAGCAGCTTGTGGGGAAGGACGGGTAACACTGAAGCTTTCTTT.

The chain combines TRBV5-6 with TRBJ1-6, with D perhaps TRBD1 (6 bases). The V end was cut by 2 bases, the J end by 9 bases, with 15 bases between. Germline-derived CDR1 and CDR2 are SGHDT and YYEEEE. The CDR3 is made up of 15 amino acids. Here the CDR3 reads CASSLQQGQISPLHF. CDR3 in DNA: TGTGCCAGCAGCTTACAACAGGGTCAAATTTCACCCCTCCACTTT.

Note on this clone: One junction end does not reproduce the germline sequence, and a read error may be involved. This sequence joins TRBV10-1 and TRBJ1-1, with a weak D call TRBD1 (6 bases). The CDR3 spans 15 residues. CDR1 WNHNN and CDR2 SYGVQD come from the germline V gene (reference sequence). The CDR3 sequence is CASSETGRLRTEAFF. CDR3 in DNA: TGCGCCAGTAGTGAAACAGGGAGGTTAAGAACTGAAGCTTTCTTT.

The chain employs TRBV5-4 and TRBJ2-7, with TRBD1 identical over 9 bases. The length of the CDR3 is 16 residues. The trim removed 2 bases at V and 2 bases at J, leaving 8 bases unmatched. Germline loops: CDR1 SGHNT, CDR2 YYREEE (reference sequence). The CDR3 DNA reads TGTGCCAGCAGCTTAGGGACCGGGACAGGGCCCTACGAGCAGTACTTC. This encodes CASSLGTGTGPYEQYF.

V gene TRBV27 combines with J gene TRBJ1-5, with D perhaps TRBD1 (6 bases). The germline CDR1 and CDR2 sequences are MNHEY and SMNVEV (reference sequence). CDR3 length: 15 amino acids. Trimming stripped 2 bases from V and 2 bases from J, with 10 bases between. The CDR3 nucleotides read TGTGCCAGCAGTTTAAGGGGGGCTGGCAATCAGCCCCAGCATTTT. Protein: CASSLRGAGNQPQHF.

The chain links TRBV4-1 to TRBJ2-1; 9 bases match TRBD2. The germline V gene has CDR1 MGHRA and CDR2 YSYEKL. The V segment lost 1 base and the J segment 3 bases; nucleotides outside the gene matches: 4. CDR3 length: 16 amino acids. For the CDR3, the DNA is TGCGCCAGCAGCCAAGTAAGACTAGCGGTCTACAATGAGCAGTTCTTC. Translation gives CASSQVRLAVYNEQFF.

This clone was counted once. The rearrangement uses TRBV7-6 and TRBJ2-2; D may be TRBD1 (6 bases). The V and J ends lost 4 bases and 1 base respectively, with 16 bases between them. The CDR3 extends over 17 amino acids. Germline CDR1 SGHVS, CDR2 FNYEAQ. CDR3 region: CASSSTFGGMNTGELFF. CDR3 DNA: TGTGCCAGCAGCTCCACTTTTGGGGGCATGAACACCGGGGAGCTGTTTTTT.

This clone was recorded only once. This chain uses TRBV5-4 with TRBJ2-7, with 7 bases aligning to TRBD2. V trimming: 2 bases; J trimming: 0 bases; junction bases outside the gene matches: 5. The CDR3 has 15 amino acids. From germline, CDR1 is SGHNT and CDR2 YYREEE (reference sequence). The CDR3 is CASSFGDYLSYEQYF. CDR3 coding DNA: TGTGCCAGCAGCTTTGGGGACTACCTCTCCTACGAGCAGTACTTC.

The chain is built from TRBV6-6 and TRBJ2-7; D gene unclear. This CDR3 contains 13 residues. The V gene lost 7 bases and the J gene lost 0 bases, with 10 bases spanning the gap. The V gene's germline CDR1 is MNHNY and CDR2 SVGAGI (reference sequence). The CDR3 coding sequence is TGTGCCAGCAAAGGGCTAATCTCCTACGAGCAGTACTTC. Translation gives CASKGLISYEQYF.

This chain uses TRBV11-2 with TRBJ2-7; D tentatively reads TRBD1 or TRBD2 (6 bases each). V was pared by 1 base and J by 4 bases, with 17 bases between. The CDR3 contains 16 residues. CDR1 SGHAT and CDR2 FQNNGV come from the germline V gene. This CDR3 reads CASSLAPRGLQYEQYF. As DNA, the CDR3 is TGTGCCAGCAGCTTAGCTCCCCGGGGGCTCCAGTACGAGCAGTACTTC.

This clone was counted once. The V and J genes are TRBV5-1 and TRBJ2-2; D is possibly TRBD2 (7 bases). V was cut by 1 base and J by 1 base, with 20 bases left in between. There are 19 residues in the CDR3. Germline-derived CDR1 and CDR2 are SGHRS and YFSETQ. For the CDR3, the DNA is TGCGCCAGCAGCTTGACAGGGACTAATCCCCAATGGAACACCGGGGAGCTGTTTTTT. Translation gives CASSLTGTNPQWNTGELFF.

The chain employs TRBV12-3 or TRBV12-4 and TRBJ2-7, with a weak D call TRBD2 (6 bases). Trimming pared 4 bases from V and 13 bases from J, leaving 20 bases between. This CDR3 has 13 amino acids. CDR3 amino acids: CASSSGLAIRLYF. CDR3 nucleotide sequence: TGTGCCAGCAGTTCGGGACTTGCCATACGACTCTACTTC.

This sequence joins TRBV7-2 and TRBJ2-7, with D possibly TRBD2 on 5 matching bases. V lost 3 bases and J lost 3, with 6 bases in between. The length of the CDR3 is 12 residues. CDR1 is SGHTA, CDR2 FQGNSA, per germline. This chain's CDR3 is CASSFTSYEQYF. The DNA for the CDR3 is TGTGCCAGCAGCTTCACTAGCTACGAGCAGTACTTC. The variable domain in full, with the rest retrieved from reference TRBV7-2 and TRBJ2-7, is GAGVSQSPSNKVTEKGKDVELRCDPISGHTALYWYRQSLGQGLEFLIYFQGNSAPDKSGLPSDRFSAERTGGSVSTLTIQRTQQEDSAVYLCASSFTSYEQYFGPGTRLTVT.

This rearrangement joins TRBV6-1 to TRBJ1-2; D not certain. V was pared by 2 bases and J by 8 bases, with 15 bases between. The CDR3 sequence is 14 residues long. Germline CDR1 and CDR2: MNHNS and SASEGT. The CDR3 sequence: CASSEWVGSSGYTF. CDR3 DNA: TGTGCCAGCAGTGAATGGGTGGGGTCGAGCGGCTACACCTTC.

J is TRBJ2-7 and V is TRBV7-2, with 9 nucleotides matching TRBD2. Germline CDR1 SGHTA, CDR2 FQGNSA. The CDR3 has 15 residues. V lost 1 base, J lost 7 bases, and 8 bases stayed unmatched. CDR3 region: CASSLEPSGTGEQYF. CDR3 in DNA: TGTGCCAGCAGCTTAGAACCTAGCGGGACGGGGGAGCAGTACTTC.

The rearrangement joins TRBV7-7 to TRBJ2-7; 7 nucleotides match TRBD1. Germline lookup yields CDR1 SSHAT and CDR2 FNYEAQ (reference sequence). V dropped 2 bases and J dropped 0; count of bases not matched to a gene: 13. This CDR3 spans 18 amino acids. The CDR3 spells CASSLKSGARGSSYEQYF. CDR3 nucleotide sequence: TGTGCCAGCAGCTTAAAGTCGGGCGCCAGGGGGAGCTCCTACGAGCAGTACTTC.

V is TRBV18 and J is TRBJ1-1; no clear D gene. This CDR3 contains 14 residues. Trimming pared 6 bases from V and 0 bases from J, leaving 11 bases between. CDR1 KGHSH and CDR2 LQKENI come from the germline V gene. CDR3 amino acids: CASSVGQVNTEAFF. The CDR3 DNA sequence: TGTGCCAGCTCCGTGGGCCAAGTGAACACTGAAGCTTTCTTT.